Given below is one T cell receptor (beta chain) in context. This clonotype was seen a handful of times. It has no known antigen specificity. Base quality data are lacking; no much larger clone is found one base away. The label giving this sample's treatment or condition can be read as: allogeneic hematopoietic cell transplantation with graft depleted of TCRalphabeta T cells and CD19 B cells. TCRalphabeta/CD19-depleted allogeneic hematopoietic cell grafts were given to the transplant recipients, all of whom were children. Library preparation used PCR. The instrument was an Illumina HiSeq 2500. To normalize quantification of the TCRbeta repertoire, the TCR libraries were built with molecular barcoding that relied on unique molecular identifiers. The public reads were run again by TCRdb, first through fastp at Q25 and then through MiXCR, and only productive beta chains were kept. Identical CDR3 protein sequences are pooled into one entry, listed with their most common genes and DNA. The sample profile shows about 900,000 distinct CDR3 sequences; 25% to 30% of them were found once. The ten largest make up under 30% of the sample.

Relative to germline, V is 1 base shorter and J is 6 bases shorter, with 12 bases between their ends. Reading the germline V gene gives CDR1 LGHNA and CDR2 YSLEER. The CDR3, from cysteine to phenylalanine, totals 14 residues. This entry keeps only the CDR3 DNA: 42 bases, framed from base 1. This sample is drawn from a study of T-cell reconstitution after alpha-beta-depleted transplantation in children (dated by TCRdb to between 2015 and 2016). For the wider study: The study quantitatively tracked T-cell immune reconstitution after TCRalphabeta/CD19-depleted allogeneic hematopoietic cell transplantation in children using TCR repertoire profiling. Broad study findings and their caveats: The frequencies of hyperexpanded clones fell over the following months, and after one year, T-cell counts and TCRbeta diversity were mostly attributed to newly produced T cells. In some patients, high TCRbeta diversity at day 60 was attributed to recipient T cells and intrathymic progenitors that had survived conditioning. Apparently early alphabetaT-cell count recovery about two months after transplant reportedly relied on only several hundred rapidly expanded clones derived from non-depleted graft cells.

The sample consisted of PBMCs, mostly from graft donor cells, taken 360 days after TCRalphabeta/CD19-depleted stem cell transplant. Here the chain combines TRBV4-3 and TRBJ1-2, and possibly TRBD1, on 5 matching bases. This TCR came from a boy younger than two who had a stem cell transplant for SCID, so the T cells may come from the graft donor. The sequenced DNA: TGCGCCAGCAGCCAAGTAGCCAGGGCAGATGGCTACACCTTC. It is translated as CASSQVARADGYTF.